This T cell receptor beta chain was recovered during a study of cytomegalovirus exposure and HLA in healthy donors. Study findings and constraints: The study assumed roughly uniform donor sequencing depth for presence/absence analyses. Investigators reported 164 TCR beta chains as tied to cytomegalovirus.

Regarding this clone: Its antigen is undetermined.

CDR1 is MGHRA, CDR2 YSYEKL, per germline. V gave up 1 base and J gave up 1 base; unmatched junction bases: 2. This CDR3 region has 15 residues. Both 60 Vbeta primers and 13 Jbeta primers went into the PCR. Sequencing was performed with immunoSEQ multiplex PCR; in TCRdb, only in-frame clones are kept and a portion is missing. The sample data list 75,000 to 80,000 clones. The sequence came from a young man in good health and CMV-seropositive. The chain employs TRBV4-1 and TRBJ1-1; 8 bases match TRBD1. Sequenced: PBMCs. The DNA of the CDR3 is TGCGCCAGCAGCCAAGTGGGACAGGCGAACACTGAAGCTTTCTTT. The encoded protein is CASSQVGQANTEAFF.